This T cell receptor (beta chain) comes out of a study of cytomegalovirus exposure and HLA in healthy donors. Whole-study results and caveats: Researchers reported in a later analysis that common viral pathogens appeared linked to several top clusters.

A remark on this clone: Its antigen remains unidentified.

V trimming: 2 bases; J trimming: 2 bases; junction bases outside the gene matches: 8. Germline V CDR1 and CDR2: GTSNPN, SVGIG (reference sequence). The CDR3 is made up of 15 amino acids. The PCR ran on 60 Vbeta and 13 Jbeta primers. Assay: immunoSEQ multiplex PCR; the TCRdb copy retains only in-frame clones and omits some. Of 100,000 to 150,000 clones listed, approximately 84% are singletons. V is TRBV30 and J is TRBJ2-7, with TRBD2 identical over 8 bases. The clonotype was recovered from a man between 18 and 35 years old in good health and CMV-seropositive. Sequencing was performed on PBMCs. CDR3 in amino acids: CAWSSRGLGTYEQYF. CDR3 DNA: TGTGCCTGGAGTAGCAGGGGACTAGGGACCTACGAGCAGTACTTC.